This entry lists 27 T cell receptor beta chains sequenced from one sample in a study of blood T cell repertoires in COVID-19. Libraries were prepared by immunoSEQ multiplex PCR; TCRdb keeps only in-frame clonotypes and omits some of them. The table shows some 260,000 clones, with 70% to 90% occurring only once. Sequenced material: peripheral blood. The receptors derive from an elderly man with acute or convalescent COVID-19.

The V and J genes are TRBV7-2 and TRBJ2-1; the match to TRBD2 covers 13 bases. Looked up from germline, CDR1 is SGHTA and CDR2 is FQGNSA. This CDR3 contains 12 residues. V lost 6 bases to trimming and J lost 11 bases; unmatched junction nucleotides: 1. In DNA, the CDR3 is TGTGCCAGCAGACTAGCGGGAGGGCAGCAGTTCTTC. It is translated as CASRLAGGQQFF.

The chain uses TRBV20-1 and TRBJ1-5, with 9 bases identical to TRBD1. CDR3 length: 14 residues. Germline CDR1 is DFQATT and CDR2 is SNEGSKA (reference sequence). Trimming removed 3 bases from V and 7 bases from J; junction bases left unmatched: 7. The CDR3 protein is CSASVQGARQPQHF. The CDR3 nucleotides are TGCAGTGCTAGTGTACAGGGGGCTAGGCAGCCCCAGCATTTT.

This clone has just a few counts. Written as DNA, the CDR3 is TGTGCCAGCAGCACGGGACTAGCTGGGGAGACCCAGTACTTC. It yields the protein CASSTGLAGETQYF. This chain joins TRBV11-3 and TRBJ2-5; 9 nucleotides align to TRBD2. The CDR3 length is 14 residues. V gave up 5 bases and J gave up 5 bases; unmatched junction bases: 6. Germline values: CDR1 SGHNT, CDR2 YENEEA.

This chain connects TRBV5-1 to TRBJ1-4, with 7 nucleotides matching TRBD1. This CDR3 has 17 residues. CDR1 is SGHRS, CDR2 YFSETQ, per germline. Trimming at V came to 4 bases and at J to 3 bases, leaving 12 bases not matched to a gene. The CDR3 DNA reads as TGCGCCAGCAGCCCCGACAGGGAGGTCAGGCCTAATGAAAAACTGTTTTTT. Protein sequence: CASSPDREVRPNEKLFF.

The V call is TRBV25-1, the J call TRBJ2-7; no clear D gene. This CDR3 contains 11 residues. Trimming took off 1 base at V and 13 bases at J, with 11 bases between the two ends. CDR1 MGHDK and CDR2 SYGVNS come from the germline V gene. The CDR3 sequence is CASSESSRGYF. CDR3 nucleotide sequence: TGTGCCAGCAGTGAATCCTCTCGCGGATACTTC.

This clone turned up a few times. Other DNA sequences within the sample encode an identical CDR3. The chain's CDR3 is CASSIIDRGRDTQYF. In nucleotides, the CDR3 is TGTGCCAGTAGCATTATAGACAGGGGGCGAGATACGCAGTATTTT. The chain uses TRBV19 and TRBJ2-3; 10 bases are a match to TRBD1. The CDR3 sequence is 15 residues long. The trim removed 6 bases at V and 5 bases at J, leaving 8 bases unmatched. Germline CDR1 and CDR2: LNHDA and SQIVND (reference sequence).

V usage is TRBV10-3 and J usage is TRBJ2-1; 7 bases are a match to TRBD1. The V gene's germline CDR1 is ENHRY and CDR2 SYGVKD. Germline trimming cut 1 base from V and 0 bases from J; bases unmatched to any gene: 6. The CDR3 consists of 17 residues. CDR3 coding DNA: TGTGCCATCAGTGAGTATGGGACAGCCCTCTCCTACAATGAGCAGTTCTTC. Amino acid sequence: CAISEYGTALSYNEQFF.

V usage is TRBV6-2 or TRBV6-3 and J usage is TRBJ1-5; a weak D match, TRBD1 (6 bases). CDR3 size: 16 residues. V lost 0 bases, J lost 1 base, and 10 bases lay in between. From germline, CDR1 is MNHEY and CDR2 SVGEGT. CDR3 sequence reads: CASSYSGRGSNQPQHF. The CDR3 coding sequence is TGTGCCAGCAGTTACTCGGGGAGGGGGAGCAATCAGCCCCAGCATTTT.

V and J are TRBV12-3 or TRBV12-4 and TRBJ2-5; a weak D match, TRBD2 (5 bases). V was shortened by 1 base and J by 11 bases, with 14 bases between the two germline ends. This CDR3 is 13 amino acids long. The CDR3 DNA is TGTGCCAGCAGTTTAGGGACTCTAAGTGGACAGTACTTC. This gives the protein CASSLGTLSGQYF.

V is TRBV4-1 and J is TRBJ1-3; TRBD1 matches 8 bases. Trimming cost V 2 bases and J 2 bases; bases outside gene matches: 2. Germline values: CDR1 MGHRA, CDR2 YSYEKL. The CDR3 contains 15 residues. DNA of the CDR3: TGCGCCAGCAGCCAACACAGGGGGGCTGGAAACACCATATATTTT. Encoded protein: CASSQHRGAGNTIYF.

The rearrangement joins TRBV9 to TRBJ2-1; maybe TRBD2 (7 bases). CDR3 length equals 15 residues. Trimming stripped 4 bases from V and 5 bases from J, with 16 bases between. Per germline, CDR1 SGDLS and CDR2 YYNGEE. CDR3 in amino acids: CASSSYGRGHNEQFF. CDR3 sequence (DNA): TGTGCCAGCAGCTCCTATGGGCGGGGGCACAATGAGCAGTTCTTC.

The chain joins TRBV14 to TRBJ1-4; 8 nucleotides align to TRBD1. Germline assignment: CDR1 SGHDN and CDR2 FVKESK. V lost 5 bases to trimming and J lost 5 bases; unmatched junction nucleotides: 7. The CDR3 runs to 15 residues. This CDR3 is CASSSRTGKNEKLFF. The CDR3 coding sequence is TGTGCCAGCAGCTCTCGGACAGGGAAGAATGAAAAACTGTTTTTT.

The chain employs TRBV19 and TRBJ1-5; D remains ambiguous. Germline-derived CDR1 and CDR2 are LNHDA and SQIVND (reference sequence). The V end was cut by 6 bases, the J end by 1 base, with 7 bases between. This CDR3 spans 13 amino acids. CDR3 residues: CASRKQSNQPQHF. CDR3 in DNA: TGTGCCAGTAGAAAACAGAGCAATCAGCCCCAGCATTTT.

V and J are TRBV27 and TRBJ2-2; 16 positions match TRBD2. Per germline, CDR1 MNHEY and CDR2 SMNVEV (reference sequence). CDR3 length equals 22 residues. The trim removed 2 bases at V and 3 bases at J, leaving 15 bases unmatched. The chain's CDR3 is CASSLTRSLGTSGRAYTGELFF. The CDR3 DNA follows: TGTGCCAGCAGTTTAACCCGATCGCTTGGGACTAGCGGGAGGGCCTACACCGGGGAGCTGTTTTTT.

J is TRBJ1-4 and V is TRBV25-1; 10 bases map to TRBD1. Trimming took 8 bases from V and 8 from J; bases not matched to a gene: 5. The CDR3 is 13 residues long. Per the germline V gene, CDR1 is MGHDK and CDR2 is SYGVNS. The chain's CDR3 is CASSGQGKEKLFF. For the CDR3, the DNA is TGTGCCAGCTCGGGACAGGGGAAAGAAAAACTGTTTTTT.

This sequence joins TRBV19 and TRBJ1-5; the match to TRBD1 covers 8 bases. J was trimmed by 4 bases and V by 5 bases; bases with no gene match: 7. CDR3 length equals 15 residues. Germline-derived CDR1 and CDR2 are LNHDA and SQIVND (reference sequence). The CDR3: CASSHNDRGNQPQHF. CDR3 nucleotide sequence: TGTGCCAGTAGTCATAATGACAGGGGTAATCAGCCCCAGCATTTT.

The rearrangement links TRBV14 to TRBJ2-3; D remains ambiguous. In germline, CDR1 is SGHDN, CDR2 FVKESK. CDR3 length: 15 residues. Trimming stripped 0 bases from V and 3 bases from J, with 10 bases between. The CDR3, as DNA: TGTGCCAGCAGCCAAGATCTAATTCGTACAGATACGCAGTATTTT. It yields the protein CASSQDLIRTDTQYF.

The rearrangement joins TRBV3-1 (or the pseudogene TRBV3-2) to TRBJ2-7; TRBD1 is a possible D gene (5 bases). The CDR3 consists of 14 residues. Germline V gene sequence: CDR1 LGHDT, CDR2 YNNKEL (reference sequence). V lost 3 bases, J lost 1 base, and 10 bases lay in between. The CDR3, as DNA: TGTGCCAGCAGCCACCTCGACAGATCCTACGAGCAGTACTTC. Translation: CASSHLDRSYEQYF.

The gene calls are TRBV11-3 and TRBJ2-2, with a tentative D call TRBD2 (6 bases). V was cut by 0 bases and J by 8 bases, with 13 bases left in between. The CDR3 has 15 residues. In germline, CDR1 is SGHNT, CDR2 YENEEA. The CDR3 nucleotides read TGTGCCAGCAGCTTAGACGGAGGGCGGGCGGGGGAGCTGTTTTTT. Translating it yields CASSLDGGRAGELFF.

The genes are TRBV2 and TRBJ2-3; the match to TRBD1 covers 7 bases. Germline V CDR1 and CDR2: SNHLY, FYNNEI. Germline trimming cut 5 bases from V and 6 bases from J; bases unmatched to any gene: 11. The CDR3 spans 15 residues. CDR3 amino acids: CASSKTGTSSDTQYF. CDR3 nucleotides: TGTGCCAGCAGTAAGACAGGGACAAGCTCTGATACGCAGTATTTT. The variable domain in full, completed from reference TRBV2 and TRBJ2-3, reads EPEVTQTPSHQVTQMGQEVILRCVPISNHLYFYWYRQILGQKVEFLVSFYNNEISEKSEIFDDQFSVERPDGSNFTLKIRSTKLEDSAMYFCASSKTGTSSDTQYFGPGTRLTVL.

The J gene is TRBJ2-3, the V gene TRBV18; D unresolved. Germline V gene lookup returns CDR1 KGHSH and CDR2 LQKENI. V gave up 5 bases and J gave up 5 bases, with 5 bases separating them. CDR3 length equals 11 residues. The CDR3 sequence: CASSRGDTQYF. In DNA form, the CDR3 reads TGTGCCAGCTCAAGAGGAGATACGCAGTATTTT.

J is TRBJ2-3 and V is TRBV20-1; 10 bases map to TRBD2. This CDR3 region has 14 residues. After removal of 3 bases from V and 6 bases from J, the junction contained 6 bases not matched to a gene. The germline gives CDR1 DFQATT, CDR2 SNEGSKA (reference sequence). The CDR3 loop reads CSASPSGRADTQYF. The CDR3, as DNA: TGCAGTGCTAGTCCCAGCGGGAGGGCGGATACGCAGTATTTT.

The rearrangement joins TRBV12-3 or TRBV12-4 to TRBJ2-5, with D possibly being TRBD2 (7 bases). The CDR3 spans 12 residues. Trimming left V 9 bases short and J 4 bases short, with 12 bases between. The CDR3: CASGGARETQYF. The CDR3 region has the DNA TGTGCCAGTGGGGGGGCCCGAGAGACCCAGTACTTC.

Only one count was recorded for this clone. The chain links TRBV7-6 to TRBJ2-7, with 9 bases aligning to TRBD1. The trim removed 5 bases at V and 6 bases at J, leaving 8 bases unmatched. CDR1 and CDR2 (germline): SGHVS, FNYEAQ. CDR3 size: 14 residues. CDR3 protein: CASSAGQGSREQYF. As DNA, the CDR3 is TGTGCCAGCAGCGCGGGACAGGGTAGTCGCGAGCAGTACTTC.

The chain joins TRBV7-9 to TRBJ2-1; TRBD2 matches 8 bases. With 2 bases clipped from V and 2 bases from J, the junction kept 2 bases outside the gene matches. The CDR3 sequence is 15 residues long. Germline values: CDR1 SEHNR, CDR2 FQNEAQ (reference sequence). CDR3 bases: TGTGCCAGCAGCTTAACTAGCGGAGCCTACAATGAGCAGTTCTTC. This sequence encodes CASSLTSGAYNEQFF.

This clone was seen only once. CDR3 residues: CASSQMGGLGNQPQHF. CDR3 nucleotide sequence: TGTGCCAGCAGCCAGATGGGCGGGTTGGGGAATCAGCCCCAGCATTTT. The chain recombines TRBV7-9 with TRBJ1-5; D uncertain. Trimming removed 5 bases at V and 4 bases at J, with 18 bases between. The length of the CDR3 is 16 residues. Germline values: CDR1 SEHNR, CDR2 FQNEAQ (reference sequence).

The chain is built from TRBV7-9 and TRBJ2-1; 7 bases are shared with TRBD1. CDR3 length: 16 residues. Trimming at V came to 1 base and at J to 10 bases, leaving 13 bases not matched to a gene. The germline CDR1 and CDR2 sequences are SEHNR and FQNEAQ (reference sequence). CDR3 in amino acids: CASSLGSGGGSIEQFF. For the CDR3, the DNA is TGTGCCAGCAGCTTAGGATCAGGGGGTGGGTCAATCGAGCAGTTCTTC.